This T cell receptor (beta chain) is drawn from a study of OX40 agonist ivuxolimab in advanced cancers. About the study: Earlier treatment with anti-PD-1, anti-PD-L1 or anti-CTLA-4 was permitted, and around 36% had received some.

The germline V gene encodes CDR1 MDHEN and CDR2 SYDVKM. This CDR3 is built from 18 residues. V shed 6 bases and J shed 0 bases, with 21 bases lying between them. The assay was immunoSEQ multiplex PCR, and TCRdb's table has in-frame clones only and misses some. The table shows some 90,000 clones, with 91% occurring only once. The chain carries TRBV28 and TRBJ1-3; no reliable D call. This material consisted of CD4+ or CD8+ T cells sorted from blood, taken in a trial of the OX40 agonist ivuxolimab. The TCR was taken from an adult with an advanced solid tumor such as melanoma, head and neck, liver or kidney cancer. The CDR3 spells CASSLGEGGFRSGNTIYF. The CDR3 nucleotides read TGTGCCAGCAGCCTCGGAGAGGGTGGATTTCGCTCTGGAAACACCATATATTTT.